Each of the 12 T cell receptor beta chains below was sequenced from the same sample in a study of early T cells in non-severe SARS-CoV-2 infection. Via MiXCR, TCRdb re-called the 5' RACE reads, giving one row per CDR3 protein. The data hold 30,000 to 45,000 distinct CDR3 sequences, with approximately 5% observed a single time. Sample: whole blood. The receptors here all came from an adult who was a healthcare worker with PCR-confirmed SARS-CoV-2 infection or an uninfected control (not recorded which).

This clonotype was recorded many times. The chain carries TRBV20-1 and TRBJ1-6, with TRBD1 matching over 12 bases. The J segment lost 6 bases and the V segment lost 3 bases, leaving 9 bases of the junction unmatched. CDR1 and CDR2 from the germline V gene are DFQATT and SNEGSKA (reference sequence). The CDR3 consists of 17 residues. The CDR3 region has the DNA TGCAGTGCTAGCAAAGGGTGGGGACAGGGGGCTAATTCACCCCTCCACTTT. This sequence encodes CSASKGWGQGANSPLHF.

This clonotype was observed many times. The V gene is TRBV18, the J gene TRBJ2-7; possibly TRBD2 for D (5 bases). Trimming left V 6 bases short and J 6 bases short, with 18 bases between. The CDR3 covers 14 residues. Germline values: CDR1 KGHSH, CDR2 LQKENI. CDR3 residues: CASSRAGNTPEQYF. The CDR3 nucleotides read TGTGCCAGCTCCAGAGCCGGGAACACACCCGAGCAGTACTTC.

This clonotype turned up a few times. This chain links TRBV7-3 with TRBJ1-1; perhaps TRBD1 as D (5 bases). The V gene's germline CDR1 is SGHTA and CDR2 FQGTGA. Trimming removed 5 bases from V and 3 bases from J, with 10 bases in between. CDR3 length: 13 amino acids. CDR3 coding DNA: TGTGCCAGCAGCCGGGGCCCGGACACTGAAGCTTTCTTT. It is translated as CASSRGPDTEAFF.

This clonotype was seen repeatedly, ten times or more. The genes are TRBV7-2 and TRBJ2-6; no reliable D call. The CDR3 contains 15 residues. Germline V CDR1 and CDR2: SGHTA, FQGNSA. The germline V and J ends were trimmed by 1 base and 1 base, with 5 bases remaining between them. CDR3 coding DNA: TGTGCCAGCAGCTTAGATCATTCTGGGGCCAACGTCCTGACTTTC. This sequence encodes CASSLDHSGANVLTF.

As regards this clonotype: The junction departs from germline at one end; a sequencing error may be responsible. The CDR3 DNA is TGCGCCAGCACCTTGGCCCCGGGACAAAGAAGAGACCAGTACTTC. Encoded protein: CASTLAPGQRRDQYF. The chain has TRBV5-1 and TRBJ2-5; TRBD1 is a possible D gene (6 bases). Germline CDR1 SGHRS, CDR2 YFSETQ. The CDR3 contains 15 residues.

This clonotype was counted many times. Its ends do not fully match the called genes, so a read error is possible. V gene TRBV7-7 combines with J gene TRBJ2-5; no firm D call. CDR3 length equals 13 residues. Germline CDR1 SSHAT, CDR2 FNYEAQ (reference sequence). The CDR3 loop is CASSLANQETQYF. The CDR3 nucleotides are TGTGCTAGCAGCTTGGCCAACCAAGAGACCCAGTACTTC.

This clonotype appeared many times. The chain links TRBV12-3 or TRBV12-4 to TRBJ1-3; D not certain. Trimming removed 2 bases at V and 2 bases at J, with 4 bases between. The CDR3 spans 13 residues. CDR3 coding DNA: TGTGCCAGCAGTTTATTCGCTGGAAACACCATATATTTT. This translates into CASSLFAGNTIYF.

This clonotype was counted at least ten times. This sequence joins TRBV28 and TRBJ2-3; 10 bases agree with TRBD2. This CDR3 has 18 residues. The J segment lost 0 bases and the V segment lost 3 bases, leaving 9 bases of the junction unmatched. Germline CDR1 MDHEN, CDR2 SYDVKM. CDR3 bases: TGTGCCAGCAGTTTCGGAGCGGGAGGGCCTTCAAGCACAGATACGCAGTATTTT. Translating gives CASSFGAGGPSSTDTQYF.

This clonotype was seen only a few times. V usage is TRBV14 and J usage is TRBJ2-3, with TRBD2 matching 11 bases. After removal of 0 bases from V and 8 bases from J, the junction contained 4 bases not matched to a gene. The germline gives CDR1 SGHDN, CDR2 FVKESK. The CDR3 runs to 15 residues. Written as DNA, the CDR3 is TGTGCCAGCAGCCAAGATCGCCTAGCGGGAGGTACGCAGTATTTT. Residues: CASSQDRLAGGTQYF.

This clonotype occurred many times. The rearrangement joins TRBV7-9 to TRBJ2-1; TRBD2 aligns across 8 bases. Trimming removed 4 bases from V and 4 bases from J; junction bases left unmatched: 12. CDR1 SEHNR and CDR2 FQNEAQ come from the germline V gene (reference sequence). The CDR3 totals 17 residues. CDR3 bases: TGTGCCAGCAGCTCCCGGTCGGGCGGGGGGCCGTACAATGAGCAGTTCTTC. Its translation is CASSSRSGGGPYNEQFF.

Only a few counts were recorded for this clonotype. The V and J genes are TRBV5-6 and TRBJ2-7; D gene unclear. The CDR3 is made up of 14 amino acids. V lost 4 bases and J 3 bases, leaving 14 bases between the germline ends. CDR1 and CDR2 (germline): SGHDT, YYEEEE. The CDR3 region is CASSHLGVGYEQYF. The CDR3 coding sequence is TGTGCCAGCAGCCATCTTGGGGTTGGCTACGAGCAGTACTTC.

This clonotype was observed many times. This sequence joins TRBV7-3 and TRBJ2-2, with D possibly matching TRBD1 (5 bases). In germline, CDR1 is SGHTA, CDR2 FQGTGA. The CDR3 loop spans 14 amino acids. Deletions cut 6 bases from V and 1 base from J, with 9 bases between. This chain's CDR3 is CASRSDRNTGELFF. Here the CDR3 DNA reads TGTGCCAGCAGATCCGACAGGAACACCGGGGAGCTGTTTTTT.